The rows below give T cell receptor beta chains drawn from one sample of a study of blood T cell repertoires in COVID-19. Clones were read by immunoSEQ multiplex PCR, and TCRdb kept only the in-frame ones, dropping some. The table records approximately 42,000 clones, around three quarters of them present only once. Specimen: peripheral blood. The source of these receptors is an elderly man with acute or convalescent COVID-19. The conserved cysteine and the conserved F or W are not part of the CDR3 here.

v_gene: TRBV9; len: 11; j_gene: TRBJ2-7; CDR3aa: ASSSFLGYEQY
v_gene: TRBV5-1; len: 15; j_gene: TRBJ1-3; CDR3aa: ASSLVPLDSRRNTIY
v_gene: TRBV3-1/TRBV3-2; len: 13; j_gene: TRBJ1-4; CDR3aa: ASSQWQGRGEKLF
v_gene: TRBV2; len: 13; j_gene: TRBJ2-2; CDR3aa: ASSEAAVNTGELF
v_gene: TRBV7-2; len: 14; j_gene: TRBJ1-1; CDR3aa: ASSLVSGRVNTEAF
v_gene: TRBV7-3; len: 18; j_gene: TRBJ1-5; CDR3aa: ASSPNYRDRGAYSNQPQH
v_gene: TRBV6-5; len: 12; j_gene: TRBJ1-2; CDR3aa: ASSRQGGKHGYT
v_gene: TRBV2; len: 13; j_gene: TRBJ2-5; CDR3aa: ASSGGTAGSQTQY
v_gene: TRBV23-1; len: 8; j_gene: TRBJ2-1; CDR3aa: ASSQSSQF
v_gene: TRBV3-1/TRBV3-2; len: 15; j_gene: TRBJ2-2; CDR3aa: ASSRGPGTGESGELF
v_gene: TRBV5-1; len: 15; j_gene: TRBJ2-1; CDR3aa: ASSSSTGQGFGNEQF
v_gene: TRBV6-5; len: 13; j_gene: TRBJ1-2; CDR3aa: ASSYNLPGRYGYT
v_gene: TRBV5-1; len: 13; j_gene: TRBJ2-5; CDR3aa: ASSSSGRLGETQY
v_gene: TRBV2; len: 11; j_gene: TRBJ2-5; CDR3aa: ASGQGLRETQY
v_gene: TRBV5-4; len: 14; j_gene: TRBJ2-7; CDR3aa: ASSFYQAGVSYEQY
v_gene: TRBV2; len: 11; j_gene: TRBJ2-5; CDR3aa: ASSEGLAETQY
v_gene: TRBV11-3; len: 13; j_gene: TRBJ1-6; CDR3aa: ASSSGTGGASPLH
v_gene: TRBV9; len: 13; j_gene: TRBJ2-5; CDR3aa: ASSVEDGRSETQY
v_gene: TRBV6-2/TRBV6-3; len: 11; j_gene: TRBJ1-1; CDR3aa: ASTPNMNTEAF
v_gene: TRBV2; len: 16; j_gene: TRBJ2-6; CDR3aa: ASRLQGTQHSGANVLT
v_gene: TRBV5-4; len: 13; j_gene: TRBJ2-5; CDR3aa: ASTQTSGIGETQY
v_gene: TRBV11-2; len: 12; j_gene: TRBJ2-7; CDR3aa: ASSLGGGSYEQY
v_gene: TRBV5-1; len: 14; j_gene: TRBJ2-7; CDR3aa: ASSFMTGLASYEQY
v_gene: TRBV7-2; len: 13; j_gene: TRBJ2-5; CDR3aa: ASSLSEGGRETQY
v_gene: TRBV2; len: 11; j_gene: TRBJ1-1; CDR3aa: ASSAQGNTEAF
v_gene: TRBV1; len: 9; j_gene: TRBJ2-7; CDR3aa: TSQGGGEQY
v_gene: TRBV9; len: 12; j_gene: TRBJ2-1; CDR3aa: ASSPIGTSNEQF
v_gene: TRBV3-1/TRBV3-2; len: 10; j_gene: TRBJ1-1; CDR3aa: ASSTGYTEAF
v_gene: TRBV30; len: 13; j_gene: TRBJ2-2; CDR3aa: AWRRTGVNTGELF
v_gene: TRBV4-2; len: 14; j_gene: TRBJ1-5; CDR3aa: ASSQLTGVGNQPQH
v_gene: TRBV10-3; len: 13; j_gene: TRBJ1-4; CDR3aa: ASRDRGTTNEKLF
v_gene: TRBV6-1; len: 13; j_gene: TRBJ1-1; CDR3aa: ASSEETGANTEAF
v_gene: TRBV15; len: 11; j_gene: TRBJ1-4; CDR3aa: ATSEGAGEKLF
v_gene: TRBV4-1; len: 14; j_gene: TRBJ2-7; CDR3aa: ASSPTRTSGSYEQY